The clone carrying this T cell receptor beta chain appeared once. This record belongs to a study of shared clonotypes between healthy human individuals. Produced via immunoSEQ multiplex PCR; TCRdb's table is partial and in-frame only. The table has over a million clones, 96% seen once. Trimming cost V 3 bases and J 6 bases, with 14 bases left between them. The CDR3 is 14 amino acids. CDR1 WSHSY and CDR2 SAAADI come from the germline V gene. This receptor was taken from a man aged 25 to 40 in good health. Specimen: naive CD4+ T cells sorted from blood. The sample's subset: CD45RA+ positively selected. The chain links TRBV10-2 to TRBJ1-1, with a possible D match to TRBD1 (6 bases). CDR3 DNA: TGCGCCAGCAGTGATCGGGGGGGCTCCGCTGAAGCTTTCTTT. This gives the protein CASSDRGGSAEAFF.